This entry is about one T cell receptor (beta chain). These data originate in a study of memory CD4+ T cells and cytomegalovirus serostatus. The CDR3 covers 15 residues. Germline CDR1 reads MNHEY; CDR2 reads SMNVEV (reference sequence). The V gene lost 6 bases and the J gene lost 1 base, with 12 bases spanning the gap. Clones were sequenced by immunoSEQ multiplex PCR, and TCRdb holds only the in-frame ones, with some missing. Counted here are 45,000 to 50,000 clones, over 75% occurring once; the ten biggest clones make up about 0.73%. The sort gate was single viable CD3+CD4+CD8-CD45RO+ cells for memory CD4+ T cells.

The chain uses TRBV27 and TRBJ2-2; D is unresolved. The sample consisted of memory CD4+ T cells from blood. The receptor comes from an adult in good health and CMV-seronegative. The CDR3 is CASSGARLNTGELFF. The CDR3 coding sequence is TGTGCCAGCAGCGGAGCTAGATTGAACACCGGGGAGCTGTTTTTT.